Presented here are 2 T cell receptor beta chains from one specimen sequenced in a study of PD-1 blockade in mismatch repair-deficient tumors. Measured with immunoSEQ multiplex PCR; TCRdb has only the in-frame clones, and not every one. The table lists approximately 79,000 clones, roughly 80% of them singletons. Sequencing used peripheral blood, obtained 44 weeks after starting pembrolizumab. Receptors originate from an adult with mismatch repair-deficient cancer.

The chain links TRBV11-2 to TRBJ2-1; 9 bases fit TRBD2. Germline V lookup: CDR1 SGHAT, CDR2 FQNNGV. J lost 7 bases, V lost 1 base, and 5 bases had no gene match. The CDR3 is 15 amino acids. The CDR3 spells CASSLAVSGSNEQFF. In DNA, the CDR3 is TGTGCCAGCAGCTTAGCTGTTAGCGGGAGTAATGAGCAGTTCTTC.

The chain combines TRBV27 with TRBJ1-2; 8 bases agree with TRBD1. Per germline, CDR1 MNHEY and CDR2 SMNVEV (reference sequence). V was pared by 4 bases and J by 4 bases, with 5 bases of the junction left unmatched. The CDR3 is made up of 14 amino acids. CDR3 sequence (DNA): TGTGCCAGCAGTTCGACAGGGGCGGGCTATGGCTACACCTTC. Its translation is CASSSTGAGYGYTF.